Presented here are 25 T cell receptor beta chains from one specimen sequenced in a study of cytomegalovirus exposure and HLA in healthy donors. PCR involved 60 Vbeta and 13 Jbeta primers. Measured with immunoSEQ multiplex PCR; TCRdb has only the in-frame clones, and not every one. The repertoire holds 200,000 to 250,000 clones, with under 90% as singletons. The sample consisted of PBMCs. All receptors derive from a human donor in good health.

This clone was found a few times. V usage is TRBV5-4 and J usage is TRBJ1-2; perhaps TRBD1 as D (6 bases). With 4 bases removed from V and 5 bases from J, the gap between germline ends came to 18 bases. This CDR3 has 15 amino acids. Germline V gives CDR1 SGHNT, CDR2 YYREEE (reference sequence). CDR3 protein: CASSPSGGQRYGYTF. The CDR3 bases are TGTGCCAGCAGCCCTAGCGGGGGGCAACGTTATGGCTACACCTTC.

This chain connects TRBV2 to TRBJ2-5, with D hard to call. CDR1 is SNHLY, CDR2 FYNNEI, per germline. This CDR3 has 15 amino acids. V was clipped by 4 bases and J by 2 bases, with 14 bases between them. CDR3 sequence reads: CASSGRPTGQETQYF. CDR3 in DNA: TGTGCCAGCAGTGGGCGGCCTACCGGACAAGAGACCCAGTACTTC.

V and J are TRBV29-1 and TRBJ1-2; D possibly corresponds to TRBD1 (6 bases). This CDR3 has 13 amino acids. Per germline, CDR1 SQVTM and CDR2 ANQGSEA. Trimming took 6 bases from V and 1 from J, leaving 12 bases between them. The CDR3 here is CSVVTGFNYGYTF. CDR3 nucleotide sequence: TGCAGCGTCGTCACAGGGTTTAACTATGGCTACACCTTC. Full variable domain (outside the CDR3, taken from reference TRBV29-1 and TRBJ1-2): SAVISQKPSRDICQRGTSLTIQCQVDSQVTMMFWYRQQPGQSLTLIATANQGSEATYESGFVIDKFPISRPNLTFSTLTVSNMSPEDSSIYLCSVVTGFNYGYTFGSGTRLTVV.

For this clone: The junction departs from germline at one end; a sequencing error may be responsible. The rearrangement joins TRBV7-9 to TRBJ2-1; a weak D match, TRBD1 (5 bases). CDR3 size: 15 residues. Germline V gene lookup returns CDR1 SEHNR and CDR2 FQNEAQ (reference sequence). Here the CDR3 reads CSSTRQGLGYNEQFF. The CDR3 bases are TGTTCCAGCACCCGTCAGGGTTTAGGGTACAATGAGCAGTTCTTC.

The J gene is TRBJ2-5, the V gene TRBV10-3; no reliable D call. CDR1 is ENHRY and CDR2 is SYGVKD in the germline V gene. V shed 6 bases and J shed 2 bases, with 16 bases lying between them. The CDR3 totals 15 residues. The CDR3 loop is CAISLRSTGQETQYF. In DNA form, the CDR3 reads TGTGCCATCAGCCTACGGAGTACGGGTCAAGAGACCCAGTACTTC.

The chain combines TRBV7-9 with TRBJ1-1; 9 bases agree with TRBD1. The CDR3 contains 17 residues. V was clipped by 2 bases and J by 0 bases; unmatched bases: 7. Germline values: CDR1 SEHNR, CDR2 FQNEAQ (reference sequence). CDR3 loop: CASSLRGQGRLNTEAFF. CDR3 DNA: TGTGCCAGCAGCTTACGGGGACAGGGAAGACTGAACACTGAAGCTTTCTTT.

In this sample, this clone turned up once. The CDR3, as DNA: TGTGCCAGTAGTATTATTCAGGGGGGCCGACACATTCAGTACTTC. This codes for CASSIIQGGRHIQYF. This chain links TRBV19 with TRBJ2-4; tentatively, D is TRBD1 (7 bases). V was shortened by 3 bases and J by 8 bases, with 17 bases between the two germline ends. The CDR3 is made up of 15 amino acids. Germline CDR1 is LNHDA and CDR2 is SQIVND (reference sequence).

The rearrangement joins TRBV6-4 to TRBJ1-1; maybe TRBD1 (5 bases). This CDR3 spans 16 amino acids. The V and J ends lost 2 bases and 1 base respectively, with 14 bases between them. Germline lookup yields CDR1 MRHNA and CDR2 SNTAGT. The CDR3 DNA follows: TGTGCCAGCAGTGACGCTGGCCGGGGGGGGAACACTGAAGCTTTCTTT. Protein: CASSDAGRGGNTEAFF.

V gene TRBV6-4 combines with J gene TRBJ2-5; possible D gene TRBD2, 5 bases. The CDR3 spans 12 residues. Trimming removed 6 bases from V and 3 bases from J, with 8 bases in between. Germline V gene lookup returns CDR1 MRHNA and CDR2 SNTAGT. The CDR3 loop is CASSKREETQYF. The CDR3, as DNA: TGTGCCAGCAGCAAGAGGGAAGAGACCCAGTACTTC.

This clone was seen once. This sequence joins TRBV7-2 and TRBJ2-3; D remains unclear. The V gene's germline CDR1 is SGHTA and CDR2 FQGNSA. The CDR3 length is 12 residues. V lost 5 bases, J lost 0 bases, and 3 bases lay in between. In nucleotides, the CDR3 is TGTGCCAGCAGCGTAAGCACAGATACGCAGTATTTT. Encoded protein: CASSVSTDTQYF.

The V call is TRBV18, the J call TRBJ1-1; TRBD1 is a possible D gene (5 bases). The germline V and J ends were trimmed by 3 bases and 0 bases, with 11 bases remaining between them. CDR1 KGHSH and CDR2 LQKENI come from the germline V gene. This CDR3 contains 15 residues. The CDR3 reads CASSPRTNVNTEAFF. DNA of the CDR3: TGTGCCAGCTCACCGAGGACAAATGTGAACACTGAAGCTTTCTTT.

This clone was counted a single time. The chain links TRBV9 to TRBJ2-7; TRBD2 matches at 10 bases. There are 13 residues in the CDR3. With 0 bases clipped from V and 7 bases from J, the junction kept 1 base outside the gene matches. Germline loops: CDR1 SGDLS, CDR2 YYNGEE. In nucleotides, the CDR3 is TGTGCCAGCAGCGTAGGACTAGCGGGTGAGCAGTACTTC. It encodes CASSVGLAGEQYF.

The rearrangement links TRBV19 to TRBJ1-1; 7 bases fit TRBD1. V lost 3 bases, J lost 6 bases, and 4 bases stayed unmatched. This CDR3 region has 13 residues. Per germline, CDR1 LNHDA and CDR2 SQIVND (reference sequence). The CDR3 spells CASSIDRASEAFF. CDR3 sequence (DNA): TGTGCCAGTAGTATCGACAGGGCTTCTGAAGCTTTCTTT.

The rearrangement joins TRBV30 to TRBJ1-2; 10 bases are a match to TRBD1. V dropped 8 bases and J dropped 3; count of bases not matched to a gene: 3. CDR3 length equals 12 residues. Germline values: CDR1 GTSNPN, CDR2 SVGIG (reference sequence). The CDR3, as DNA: TGTGCCCGGGACAGGGGCCACTATGGCTACACCTTC. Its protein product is CARDRGHYGYTF. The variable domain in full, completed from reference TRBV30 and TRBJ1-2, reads SQTIHQWPATLVQPVGSPLSLECTVEGTSNPNLYWYRQAAGRGLQLLFYSVGIGQISSEVPQNLSASRPQDRQFILSSKKLLLSDSGFYLCARDRGHYGYTFGSGTRLTVV.

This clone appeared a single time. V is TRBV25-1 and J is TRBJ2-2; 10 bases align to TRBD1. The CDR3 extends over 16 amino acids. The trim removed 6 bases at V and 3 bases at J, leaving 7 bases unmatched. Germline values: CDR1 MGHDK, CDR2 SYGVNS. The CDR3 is CASRKPGTGDTGELFF. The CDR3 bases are TGTGCCAGCAGAAAACCGGGGACAGGGGACACCGGGGAGCTGTTTTTT.

The CDR3 sequence is CASSQRQGAVGEQFF. The CDR3, as DNA: TGCGCCAGCAGCCAACGGCAGGGGGCTGTGGGTGAGCAGTTCTTC. This chain connects TRBV4-3 to TRBJ2-1; 8 nucleotides align to TRBD1. The CDR3 has 15 residues. The V gene end was trimmed by 2 bases and the J gene end by 9 bases; junction bases not matched to a gene: 9. Germline V lookup: CDR1 LGHNA, CDR2 YSLEER.

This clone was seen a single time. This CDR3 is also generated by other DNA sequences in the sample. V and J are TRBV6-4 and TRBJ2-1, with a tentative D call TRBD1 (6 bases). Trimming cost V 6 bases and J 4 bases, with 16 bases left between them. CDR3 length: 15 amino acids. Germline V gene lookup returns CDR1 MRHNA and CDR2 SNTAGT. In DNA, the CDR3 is TGTGCCAGCAGCGAGAAGGGGGAGACTTACAATGAGCAGTTCTTC. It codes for CASSEKGETYNEQFF.

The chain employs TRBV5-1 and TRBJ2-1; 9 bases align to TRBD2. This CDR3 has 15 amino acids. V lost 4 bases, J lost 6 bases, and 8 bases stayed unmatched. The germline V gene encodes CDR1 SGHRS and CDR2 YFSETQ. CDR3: CASSPIAGVGNEQFF. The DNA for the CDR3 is TGCGCCAGCAGCCCGATAGCGGGGGTAGGCAATGAGCAGTTCTTC.

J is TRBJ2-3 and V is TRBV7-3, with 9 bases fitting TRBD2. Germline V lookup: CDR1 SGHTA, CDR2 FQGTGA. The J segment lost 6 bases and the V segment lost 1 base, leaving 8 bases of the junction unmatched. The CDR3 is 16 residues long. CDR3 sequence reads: CASSLRGSGSGDTQYF. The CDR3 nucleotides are TGTGCCAGCAGCTTAAGGGGTAGCGGGAGCGGGGATACGCAGTATTTT.

The CDR3 region has the DNA TGTGCCAGCAGTTACTCCCGCGGGACCTCCTCGGAGACCCAGTACTTC. This sequence encodes CASSYSRGTSSETQYF. The chain joins TRBV6-6 to TRBJ2-5, with D possibly TRBD2 on 6 matching bases. The CDR3 length is 16 residues. Trimming stripped 0 bases from V and 5 bases from J, with 16 bases between. Germline-derived CDR1 and CDR2 are MNHNY and SVGAGI (reference sequence).

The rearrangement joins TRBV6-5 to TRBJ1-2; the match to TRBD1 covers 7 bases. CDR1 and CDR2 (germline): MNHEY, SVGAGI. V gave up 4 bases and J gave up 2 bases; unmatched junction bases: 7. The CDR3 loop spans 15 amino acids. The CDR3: CASSLNRGANYGYTF. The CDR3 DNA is TGTGCCAGCAGTTTAAACAGGGGAGCCAACTATGGCTACACCTTC.

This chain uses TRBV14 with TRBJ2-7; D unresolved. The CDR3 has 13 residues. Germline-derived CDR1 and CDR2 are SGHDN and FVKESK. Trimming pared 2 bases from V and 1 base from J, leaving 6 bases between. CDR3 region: CASSQWASYEQYF. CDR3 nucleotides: TGTGCCAGCAGCCAATGGGCATCCTACGAGCAGTACTTC.

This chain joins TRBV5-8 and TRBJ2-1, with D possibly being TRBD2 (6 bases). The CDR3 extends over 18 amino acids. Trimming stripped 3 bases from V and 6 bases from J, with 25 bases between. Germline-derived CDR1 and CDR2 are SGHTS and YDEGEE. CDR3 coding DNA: TGTGCCAGCAGCTCCGTCCTGGGGCGGCGGGGAGTGGGCAATGAGCAGTTCTTC. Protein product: CASSSVLGRRGVGNEQFF.

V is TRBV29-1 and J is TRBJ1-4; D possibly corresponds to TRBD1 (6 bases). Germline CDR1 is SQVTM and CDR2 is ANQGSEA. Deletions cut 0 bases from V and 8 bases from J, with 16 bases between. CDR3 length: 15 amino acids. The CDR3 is CSVEDEGGSQEKLFF. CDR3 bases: TGCAGCGTTGAAGATGAGGGGGGGTCTCAAGAAAAACTGTTTTTT.

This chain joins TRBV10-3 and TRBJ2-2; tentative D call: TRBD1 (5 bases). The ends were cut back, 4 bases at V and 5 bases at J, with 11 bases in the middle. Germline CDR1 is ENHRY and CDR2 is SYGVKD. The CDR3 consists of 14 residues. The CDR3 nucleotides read TGTGCCATCAGTGTCGTAGGGGCGACCGGGGAGCTGTTTTTT. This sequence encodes CAISVVGATGELFF.